Reported below is one T cell receptor (beta chain). Its antigen is as yet unknown. These data originate in a study of shared clonotypes between healthy human individuals. The overall study: Samples came from two female and a few male donors aged 18 to 49. CD4 naive and CD4 memory each took three plates per donor, while CD8 naive took two and CD8 memory one. Study findings and constraints: Having only a few donors restricted how much genetic and exposure-history diversity was captured.

Cells designated naive CD8 were CD45RO-negative and were positively selected for CCR7, with terminally differentiated effector memory CD45RA+ cells excluded. Per germline, CDR1 SGHVT and CDR2 SQSDAQ. Trimming removed 1 base from V and 7 bases from J, with 10 bases in between. The CDR3 extends over 14 amino acids. Measured with immunoSEQ multiplex PCR; TCRdb has only the in-frame clones, and not every one. Here the sample spans 550,000 to 600,000 clones, nearly 98% being singletons. The sequencing input was naive CD8+ T cells sorted from blood. This TCR came from a man under 40 in good health. The chain links TRBV7-4 to TRBJ1-4; D call uncertain. The CDR3 sequence is CASSLGLRGEKLFF. The DNA for the CDR3 is TGTGCCAGCAGCTTAGGACTTCGGGGTGAAAAACTGTTTTTT.